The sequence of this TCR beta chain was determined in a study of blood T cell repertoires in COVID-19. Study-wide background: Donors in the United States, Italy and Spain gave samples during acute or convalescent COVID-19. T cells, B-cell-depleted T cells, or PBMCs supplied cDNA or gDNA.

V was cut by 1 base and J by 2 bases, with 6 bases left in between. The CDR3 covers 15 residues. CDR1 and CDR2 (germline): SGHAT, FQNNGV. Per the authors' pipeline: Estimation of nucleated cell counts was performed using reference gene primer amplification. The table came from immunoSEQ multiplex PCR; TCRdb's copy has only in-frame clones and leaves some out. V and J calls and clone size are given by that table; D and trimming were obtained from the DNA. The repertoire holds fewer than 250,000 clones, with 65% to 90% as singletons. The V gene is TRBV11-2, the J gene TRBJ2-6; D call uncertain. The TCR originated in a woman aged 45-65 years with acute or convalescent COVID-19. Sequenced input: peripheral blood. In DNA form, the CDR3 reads TGTGCCAGCAGCTTAGCCTTAACTGGGGCCAACGTCCTGACTTTC. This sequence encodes CASSLALTGANVLTF.